The 8 T cell receptor beta chains below were found in one sample sequenced in a study of T cells of healthy individuals. TCRdb independently ran MiXCR on the 5' RACE reads; one entry per CDR3 protein. This table has 55,000 to 65,000 distinct CDR3 sequences, 16% appearing once. The source is a human donor in good health.

This clonotype was counted between two and nine times. The CDR3 DNA reads TGTGCCAGCAGTTTAAGGAGGGGGCAGCGAGGCTACACCTTC. Its protein product is CASSLRRGQRGYTF. The rearrangement joins TRBV28 to TRBJ1-2; 7 nucleotides match TRBD1. The V gene end was trimmed by 2 bases and the J gene end by 8 bases; junction bases not matched to a gene: 8. The CDR3 totals 14 residues. Germline V gives CDR1 MDHEN, CDR2 SYDVKM.

This clonotype was detected a few times. The rearrangement joins TRBV6-5 to TRBJ1-3, with D perhaps matching TRBD1 (5 bases). The V gene lost 6 bases and the J gene lost 4 bases, with 13 bases spanning the gap. The CDR3 covers 14 residues. Germline CDR1 MNHEY, CDR2 SVGAGI. CDR3 sequence (DNA): TGTGCCAGCAGACCCCAGGGAGGAGGAAACACCATATATTTT. Protein product: CASRPQGGGNTIYF.

The sample holds many counts of this clonotype. This sequence joins TRBV4-1 and TRBJ2-5, with a tentative D call TRBD1 (5 bases). The CDR3 has 15 amino acids. Germline V gene data show CDR1 as MGHRA and CDR2 as YSYEKL. V gave up 0 bases and J gave up 4 bases, with 12 bases separating them. This CDR3 reads CASSQEGGQGETQYF. The CDR3 coding sequence is TGCGCCAGCAGCCAAGAAGGCGGTCAGGGAGAGACCCAGTACTTC.

This clonotype came up many times. The J gene is TRBJ2-5, the V gene TRBV29-1, with 10 bases lining up with TRBD2. Trimming took 3 bases from V and 2 from J; bases not matched to a gene: 6. Germline CDR1 SQVTM, CDR2 ANQGSEA. This CDR3 is 15 amino acids long. CDR3 residues: CSVDPWTSGQETQYF. As DNA, the CDR3 is TGCAGCGTTGATCCCTGGACTAGCGGACAAGAGACCCAGTACTTC.

The gene calls are TRBV20-1 and TRBJ1-3; 7 bases match TRBD1. Trimming cost V 5 bases and J 5 bases; bases outside gene matches: 3. The germline CDR1 and CDR2 sequences are DFQATT and SNEGSKA (reference sequence). This CDR3 contains 12 residues. As DNA, the CDR3 is TGCAGTGCTTCGGGACAGCGAAACACCATATATTTT. Its translation is CSASGQRNTIYF.

At least ten counts were recorded for this clonotype. The V call is TRBV30, the J call TRBJ1-1; D gene ambiguous. Germline V gene data show CDR1 as GTSNPN and CDR2 as SVGIG (reference sequence). Trimming removed 3 bases at V and 1 base at J, with 9 bases between. This CDR3 is 13 amino acids long. DNA for the CDR3: TGTGCCTGGAGGATTCAGGCGAACACTGAAGCTTTCTTT. This translates into CAWRIQANTEAFF.

The table lists this clonotype with many counts. This chain uses TRBV5-5 with TRBJ1-2, with D unresolved. The CDR3 totals 15 residues. Looked up from germline, CDR1 is SGHKS and CDR2 is YYEKEE (reference sequence). V lost 0 bases to trimming and J lost 4 bases, with 13 bases between them. CDR3 in amino acids: CASSLEPVLIYGYTF. In DNA form, the CDR3 reads TGTGCCAGCAGCTTGGAACCGGTTTTAATCTATGGCTACACCTTC.

This clonotype was seen a few times. The genes are TRBV23-1 and TRBJ2-1; 9 bases align to TRBD2. TRBV23-1 is an ORF; its function is uncertain. Trimming cost V 3 bases and J 5 bases; bases outside gene matches: 2. This CDR3 contains 14 residues. The CDR3 sequence is CASSQREGHNEQFF. The CDR3 nucleotides are TGCGCCAGCAGTCAGCGGGAGGGTCACAATGAGCAGTTCTTC.